These 28 T cell receptor beta chains were all obtained from the same sample, sequenced in a study of Graves' ophthalmopathy and Graves' hyperthyroidism. For repertoire sequencing, the TCR beta CDR3 regions were amplified from RNA transcripts. First-round RT-PCR used HTBI primers; second-round multiplex PCR followed. TCRdb ran MiXCR on the multiplex PCR reads and lists one entry per CDR3 protein. Of hundreds of thousands of distinct CDR3 sequences listed, just over 40% are singletons. The material sequenced was peripheral blood. The receptors were sampled from an adult man with Graves' ophthalmopathy.

This chain connects TRBV19 to TRBJ1-5, with D possibly matching TRBD1 (5 bases). Trimming pared 6 bases from V and 0 bases from J, leaving 21 bases between. CDR1 LNHDA and CDR2 SQIVND come from the germline V gene (reference sequence). CDR3 length equals 18 residues. The CDR3: CASRQKQEARSSNQPQHF. In nucleotides, the CDR3 is TGTGCCAGTAGACAAAAACAGGAGGCGCGGAGTAGCAATCAGCCCCAGCATTTT.

Concerning this clonotype itself: A much larger clone lies one base from this, so it may be a read error. CDR3 bases: TGCGCCAGCAGCGGATTGACAGGGGTCGTCGGCACTGAAGCTTCCTTT. It is translated as CASSGLTGVVGTEASF. This chain uses TRBV5-1 with TRBJ1-1; the match to TRBD1 covers 8 bases. CDR1 and CDR2 (germline): SGHRS, YFSETQ. The CDR3 consists of 16 residues.

This clonotype came up many times. CDR3 amino acids: CATSRSAEGISPLHF. CDR3 nucleotides: TGTGCCACCAGCAGATCTGCGGAGGGGATTTCACCCCTCCACTTT. The rearrangement links TRBV15 to TRBJ1-6; possible D gene TRBD1, 5 bases. Trimming removed 2 bases from V and 9 bases from J, with 14 bases in between. CDR3 length: 15 amino acids. Germline lookup yields CDR1 LNHNV and CDR2 YYDKDF (reference sequence).

The chain has TRBV5-1 and TRBJ2-6; 8 nucleotides line up with TRBD1. J lost 1 base, V lost 4 bases, and 10 bases had no gene match. There are 18 residues in the CDR3. Germline values: CDR1 SGHRS, CDR2 YFSETQ. This CDR3 reads CASSNGQGLASGANVLTF. The CDR3 DNA follows: TGCGCCAGCAGCAACGGACAGGGTTTAGCTTCTGGGGCCAACGTCCTGACTTTC.

The table lists this clonotype with many counts. The chain has TRBV9 and TRBJ1-3; D is possibly TRBD1 (6 bases). Germline V gives CDR1 SGDLS, CDR2 YYNGEE. V was shortened by 0 bases and J by 2 bases, with 9 bases between the two germline ends. The CDR3 is made up of 15 amino acids. The CDR3 protein is CASSVGAGAGNTIYF. The DNA for the CDR3 is TGTGCCAGCAGCGTAGGTGCAGGGGCTGGAAACACCATATATTTT.

The J gene is TRBJ1-1, the V gene TRBV29-1, with a tentative D call TRBD1 (6 bases). The CDR3 is made up of 13 amino acids. V shed 8 bases and J shed 1 base, with 14 bases lying between them. Germline V gives CDR1 SQVTM, CDR2 ANQGSEA. The CDR3 sequence is CSFITGTNTEAFF. As DNA, the CDR3 is TGCAGCTTCATTACAGGGACGAACACTGAAGCTTTCTTT.

The chain uses TRBV29-1 and TRBJ2-6; D ambiguous. The CDR3 spans 13 residues. Germline values: CDR1 SQVTM, CDR2 ANQGSEA. The ends were cut back, 3 bases at V and 4 bases at J, with 7 bases in the middle. The DNA for the CDR3 is TGCAGCGTTGATGCAAGCGGGGCCAACGTCCTGACTTTC. Amino acid sequence: CSVDASGANVLTF. The variable domain in full, completed from reference TRBV29-1 and TRBJ2-6, reads SAVISQKPSRDICQRGTSLTIQCQVDSQVTMMFWYRQQPGQSLTLIATANQGSEATYESGFVIDKFPISRPNLTFSTLTVSNMSPEDSSIYLCSVDASGANVLTFGAGSRLTVL.

This clonotype was counted ten times or more. The gene calls are TRBV2 and TRBJ1-1; D may be TRBD1 (5 bases). This CDR3 spans 12 amino acids. Germline assignment: CDR1 SNHLY and CDR2 FYNNEI. The CDR3 region has the DNA TGTGCACAGGTACAAAAGAACACTGAAGCTTTCTTT. Residues: CAQVQKNTEAFF.

V gene TRBV10-3 combines with J gene TRBJ1-3; no reliable D call. Between the trimmed V and J ends, which lost 7 bases and 7 bases, there was a span of 14 bases. Germline values: CDR1 ENHRY, CDR2 SYGVKD. The CDR3 sequence is 13 residues long. CDR3 sequence reads: CAITGGPMNTIYF. CDR3 coding DNA: TGTGCCATCACGGGTGGGCCGATGAACACCATATATTTT.

This chain uses TRBV9 with TRBJ1-2; the match to TRBD1 covers 9 bases. Trimming at V came to 5 bases and at J to 4 bases, leaving 21 bases not matched to a gene. Germline assignment: CDR1 SGDLS and CDR2 YYNGEE. The CDR3 covers 19 residues. The CDR3 loop reads CASSLIGTTGGLLSYGYTF. The CDR3 region has the DNA TGTGCCAGCAGTTTAATCGGTACGACAGGGGGTCTCCTTTCCTATGGCTACACCTTC.

V usage is TRBV15 and J usage is TRBJ1-6, with 7 bases fitting TRBD1. Germline values: CDR1 LNHNV, CDR2 YYDKDF (reference sequence). The CDR3 is 12 residues long. V gave up 8 bases and J gave up 14 bases; unmatched junction bases: 9. CDR3 in DNA: TGTGCCACCGCAAAAGGGACAGCAACCCTCCACTTT. It is translated as CATAKGTATLHF.

This chain links TRBV7-8 with TRBJ2-7; D ambiguous. Gene TRBJ2-1 matches the end of the DNA better, so the J call may be wrong. Germline V lookup: CDR1 SGHVS, CDR2 FQNEAQ. This CDR3 comprises 12 residues. CDR3 bases: TGTGCCAGCAGCACCCAGGCCAATGAGCAGTTCTTC. As protein: CASSTQANEQFF.

This clonotype was recorded at least ten times. The rearrangement links TRBV2 to TRBJ1-6, with TRBD1 as a possible D gene (6 bases). The V and J ends lost 5 bases and 7 bases respectively, with 12 bases between them. Germline V gene sequence: CDR1 SNHLY, CDR2 FYNNEI. This CDR3 has 14 residues. The CDR3 sequence is CASSSGVGNSPLHF. CDR3 nucleotide sequence: TGTGCCAGCAGTTCAGGGGTGGGGAATTCACCCCTCCACTTT.

The table lists this clonotype with a count of one. The conserved phenylalanine or tryptophan is not found at the CDR3 terminus, so this likely reflects a read error. V and J are TRBV19 and TRBJ1-1, with D possibly matching TRBD1 (6 bases). Trimming removed 2 bases at V and 3 bases at J, with 19 bases between. Germline-derived CDR1 and CDR2 are LNHDA and SQIVND (reference sequence). The CDR3 is 17 amino acids. DNA of the CDR3: TGTGCCAGTAGTATACGGTGGGGGGCGAACGGCTACACTGAAGCTTTCCTT. Protein product: CASSIRWGANGYTEAFL.

V and J are TRBV20-1 and TRBJ1-2; no definite D call. There are 13 residues in the CDR3. Germline-derived CDR1 and CDR2 are DFQATT and SNEGSKA (reference sequence). Trimming cost V 3 bases and J 4 bases, with 12 bases left between them. CDR3 protein: CSASHAVSYGYTF. DNA of the CDR3: TGCAGTGCTAGTCATGCAGTCTCCTATGGCTACACCTTC.

Ten or more counts support this clonotype. The chain joins TRBV2 to TRBJ2-2; D unclear. The CDR3 is 13 residues long. Germline V gene sequence: CDR1 SNHLY, CDR2 FYNNEI. V dropped 8 bases and J dropped 4 bases, with 11 bases sitting between them. Here the CDR3 DNA reads TGTGCCAGCGAGCTGTTAGGCACCGGGGAGCTGTTTTTT. Residues: CASELLGTGELFF.

As for this clonotype: The conserved final phenylalanine or tryptophan is absent from the CDR3, which likely points to a read error. The DNA is omitted, as the CDR3 cannot be located on it reliably, and the CDR3 follows TCRdb's listing. V and J are TRBV7-9 and TRBJ1-1; the listed D gene, TRBD1, was not tested against the DNA. The CDR3 is 9 amino acids in total, end residues counted. Germline-derived CDR1 and CDR2 are SEHNR and FQNEAQ (reference sequence). CDR3 amino acids: CASSKGDGG.

This chain uses TRBV20-1 with TRBJ2-7; D uncertain. The CDR3 is made up of 14 amino acids. V lost 0 bases, J lost 2 bases, and 11 bases lay in between. Germline loops: CDR1 DFQATT, CDR2 SNEGSKA (reference sequence). DNA of the CDR3: TGCAGTGCTAGAGATTTTGGCAGGACCTACGAGCAGTACTTC. Translated: CSARDFGRTYEQYF.

The V gene is TRBV9, the J gene TRBJ2-2; D possibly matches TRBD1 or TRBD2 (5 bases each). CDR1 and CDR2 from the germline V gene are SGDLS and YYNGEE. Trimming took off 3 bases at V and 2 bases at J, with 11 bases between the two ends. The CDR3 is made up of 15 amino acids. CDR3 sequence: CASSDGAANTGELFF. In DNA, the CDR3 is TGTGCCAGCAGCGACGGGGCAGCAAACACCGGGGAGCTGTTTTTT.

The V gene is TRBV19, the J gene TRBJ2-7; TRBD1 agrees at 8 bases. CDR1 is LNHDA, CDR2 SQIVND, per germline (reference sequence). This CDR3 contains 15 residues. V dropped 4 bases and J dropped 3; count of bases not matched to a gene: 8. The DNA for the CDR3 is TGTGCCAGTAGTAACGGACAGGGCCATCTCTACGAGCAGTACTTC. It specifies CASSNGQGHLYEQYF.

This clonotype was picked up many times. The V and J genes are TRBV5-6 and TRBJ1-1; no definite D call. The CDR3 is 14 amino acids. Germline V CDR1 and CDR2: SGHDT, YYEEEE. Trimming left V 4 bases short and J 1 base short, with 11 bases between. CDR3: CASSRGRTNTEAFF. The CDR3 DNA sequence: TGTGCCAGCAGCCGAGGACGCACGAACACTGAAGCTTTCTTT. Based on the CDR3 plus reference TRBV5-6 and TRBJ1-1, the full variable domain is DAGVTQSPTHLIKTRGQQVTLRCSPKSGHDTVSWYQQALGQGPQFIFQYYEEEERQRGNFPDRFSGHQFPNYSSELNVNALLLGDSALYLCASSRGRTNTEAFFGQGTRLTVV.

This clonotype has at least ten counts. This chain uses TRBV20-1 with TRBJ1-2; 10 bases agree with TRBD1. J gave up 8 bases and V 5 bases, and 8 bases lay outside the gene matches. Germline V gene sequence: CDR1 DFQATT, CDR2 SNEGSKA (reference sequence). CDR3 length equals 13 residues. Here the CDR3 reads CSAGTTGGLGYTF. CDR3 bases: TGCAGTGCTGGGACGACAGGGGGCCTCGGCTACACCTTC.

This clonotype was seen only a few times. The chain uses TRBV5-1 and TRBJ2-2, with a tentative D call TRBD2 (5 bases). The germline CDR1 and CDR2 sequences are SGHRS and YFSETQ. The CDR3 loop spans 15 amino acids. V was shortened by 4 bases and J by 0 bases, with 10 bases between the two germline ends. DNA for the CDR3: TGCGCCAGCAGCGCTAGCTCATCGAACACCGGGGAGCTGTTTTTT. Translating it yields CASSASSSNTGELFF.

Remarks on this clonotype: One base away lies a much larger clone, so this may be a sequencing read error. V usage is TRBV15 and J usage is TRBJ2-2, with D possibly called TRBD1 or TRBD2 (5 bases each). Per the germline V gene, CDR1 is LNHNV and CDR2 is YYDKDF (reference sequence). The CDR3 has 14 residues. V was trimmed by 4 bases and J by 8 bases, leaving 14 bases between them. This chain's CDR3 is CATSTPGTRGELFF. Here the CDR3 DNA reads TGTGCCACCAGCACGCCCGGGACCAGAGGGGAGCTGTTTTTT.

V usage is TRBV6-1 and J usage is TRBJ1-5; D is unclear. This CDR3 has 15 amino acids. The V end lost 6 bases, the J end lost 6 bases, and 18 bases lay between the germline ends. The germline gives CDR1 MNHNS, CDR2 SASEGT. The CDR3 coding sequence is TGTGCCAGCAGGCCAACCAGAAGGTCCAGTCAGCCCCAGCATTTT. Translation gives CASRPTRRSSQPQHF.

V is TRBV25-1 and J is TRBJ1-1, with a possible D match to TRBD1 (6 bases). Germline CDR1 reads MGHDK; CDR2 reads SYGVNS. The CDR3 extends over 16 amino acids. Trimming took 6 bases from V and 0 from J, leaving 17 bases between them. The CDR3: CASSPGSGEMNTEAFF. Here the CDR3 DNA reads TGTGCCAGCAGCCCAGGTTCAGGGGAAATGAACACTGAAGCTTTCTTT. The variable domain in full, with the rest retrieved from reference TRBV25-1 and TRBJ1-1, is EADIYQTPRYLVIGTGKKITLECSQTMGHDKMYWYQQDPGMELHLIHYSYGVNSTEKGDLSSESTVSRIRTEHFPLTLESARPSHTSQYLCASSPGSGEMNTEAFFGQGTRLTVV.

This clonotype was seen ten or more times. The chain joins TRBV7-9 to TRBJ1-4, with no clear D. Germline lookup yields CDR1 SEHNR and CDR2 FQNEAQ (reference sequence). Trimming took off 5 bases at V and 6 bases at J, with 16 bases between the two ends. This CDR3 is 15 amino acids long. DNA of the CDR3: TGTGCCAGCAGCCGCCACGGCATAGGATATGAAAAACTGTTTTTT. Its protein product is CASSRHGIGYEKLFF.

The chain joins TRBV13 to TRBJ2-7, with D possibly being TRBD1 (5 bases). Germline V lookup: CDR1 PRHDT, CDR2 FYEKMQ (reference sequence). V lost 3 bases to trimming and J lost 1 base, with 10 bases between them. This CDR3 has 14 residues. CDR3 DNA sequence: TGTGCCAGCAGCTTGGGGCTGGAATCCTACGAGCAGTACTTC. This translates into CASSLGLESYEQYF.